This T cell receptor (beta chain) was found in a study of sequential checkpoint blockade in melanoma. Study overall: Maintenance nivolumab came after either treatment sequence.

Treatment noted: randomized to nivolumab then ipilimumab (arm A) or the reverse (arm B). V was trimmed by 0 bases and J by 3 bases, leaving 16 bases between them. The CDR3 contains 16 residues. Germline-derived CDR1 and CDR2 are SGDLS and YYNGEE. Profiled with immunoSEQ multiplex PCR; TCRdb holds only in-frame clones, not every one. The data hold approximately 2,400 clones, with 20% observed a single time. This clone has more than one count but fewer than ten. Source: tumor tissue (inferred from file names), taken from a patient given nivolumab and ipilimumab in sequence. The TCR originated in a human donor with melanoma. This rearrangement joins TRBV9 to TRBJ2-7; a weak D match, TRBD1 (6 bases). CDR3 region: CASSVDGTGSNYEQYF. The CDR3 nucleotides are TGTGCCAGCAGCGTAGATGGAACAGGGAGCAACTACGAGCAGTACTTC.